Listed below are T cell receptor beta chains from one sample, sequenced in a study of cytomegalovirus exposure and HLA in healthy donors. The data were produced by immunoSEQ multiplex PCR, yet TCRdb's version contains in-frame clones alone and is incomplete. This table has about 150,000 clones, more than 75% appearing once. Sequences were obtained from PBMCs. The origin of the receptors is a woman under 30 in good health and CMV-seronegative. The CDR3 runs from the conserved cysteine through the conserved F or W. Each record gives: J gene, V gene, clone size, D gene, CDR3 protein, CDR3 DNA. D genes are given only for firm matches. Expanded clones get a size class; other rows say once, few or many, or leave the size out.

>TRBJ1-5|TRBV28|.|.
CAGGRDQPQHF
TGTGCCGGAGGTAGAGACCAGCCCCAGCATTTT
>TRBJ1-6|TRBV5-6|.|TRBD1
CASSPTDRGHNSPLHF
TGTGCCAGCAGCCCAACTGACAGGGGGCATAATTCACCCCTCCACTTT
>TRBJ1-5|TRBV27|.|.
CASSTTGDGQPQHF
TGTGCCAGCAGCACAACGGGGGATGGACAGCCCCAGCATTTT
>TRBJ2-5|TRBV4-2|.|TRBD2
CASSSGRVQETQYF
TGTGCCAGCAGTAGCGGGAGGGTCCAAGAGACCCAGTACTTC
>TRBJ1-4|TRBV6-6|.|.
CASSYGREVGEKLFF
TGTGCCAGCAGTTACGGGAGGGAAGTGGGGGAAAAACTGTTTTTT
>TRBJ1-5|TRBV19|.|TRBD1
CASSLGDRDHF
TGTGCCAGTTCCCTAGGGGACAGGGATCATTTT
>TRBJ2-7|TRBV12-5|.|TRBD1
CASGLARGQGRAEQYF
TGTGCTAGTGGTTTGGCACGTGGACAGGGGAGGGCCGAGCAGTACTTC
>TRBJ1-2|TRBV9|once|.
CASVGTNVIYGYTF
TGTGCCAGCGTAGGGACAAATGTAATCTATGGCTACACCTTC
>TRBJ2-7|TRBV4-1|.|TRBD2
CASSQELASSYEQYF
TGCGCCAGCAGCCAGGAACTAGCGAGCTCCTACGAGCAGTACTTC
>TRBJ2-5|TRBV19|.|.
CASSTGTLLQETQYF
TGTGCCAGTAGTACAGGGACACTACTACAAGAGACCCAGTACTTC
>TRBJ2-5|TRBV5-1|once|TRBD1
CASGGQGAEEQYF
TGCGCCAGCGGCGGACAGGGGGCGGAAGAGCAGTACTTC
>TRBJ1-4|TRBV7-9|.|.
CASSLMRLRGTNEKLFF
TGTGCCAGCAGCTTAATGAGGTTGAGGGGGACTAATGAAAAACTGTTTTTT